These 10 T cell receptor beta chains originate from one sample sequenced in a study of shared clonotypes between healthy human individuals. Sequenced by immunoSEQ multiplex PCR; TCRdb stores in-frame clones only, minus some. This table holds 760,000 or so clones, 90% to 98% found once. CD8 cells regarded as naive lacked CD45RO, were positively chosen for CCR7, and omitted terminally differentiated effector memory CD45RA+ cells. The sample comprised naive CD8+ T cells sorted from blood. The receptors were sampled from a man aged 25 to 40 in good health.

The J gene is TRBJ2-7, the V gene TRBV7-9; tentatively, D is TRBD1 or TRBD2 (5 bases each). Trimming took off 1 base at V and 1 base at J, with 14 bases between the two ends. The germline gives CDR1 SEHNR, CDR2 FQNEAQ (reference sequence). The CDR3 is made up of 16 amino acids. The DNA for the CDR3 is TGTGCCAGCAGCTTAGGCAGCAGGGAGCAATCCTACGAGCAGTACTTC. Translating gives CASSLGSREQSYEQYF.

This sequence joins TRBV4-1 and TRBJ2-1, with TRBD2 as a possible D gene (5 bases). The V gene's germline CDR1 is MGHRA and CDR2 YSYEKL. Trimming took off 1 base at V and 7 bases at J, with 8 bases between the two ends. This CDR3 spans 13 amino acids. The CDR3 bases are TGCGCCAGCAGCCAAGCACTAGGAAATGAGCAGTTCTTC. It yields the protein CASSQALGNEQFF.

The chain links TRBV5-1 to TRBJ2-7; D gene uncertain. V lost 0 bases and J 0 bases, leaving 7 bases between the germline ends. This CDR3 comprises 14 residues. Germline CDR1 and CDR2: SGHRS and YFSETQ. CDR3 DNA sequence: TGCGCCAGCAGCTTGGTCTCGAGCTCCTACGAGCAGTACTTC. Translating it yields CASSLVSSSYEQYF.

This chain connects TRBV12-5 to TRBJ2-3, with a weak D call TRBD2 (7 bases). Trimming cost V 5 bases and J 2 bases, with 17 bases left between them. This CDR3 is built from 16 residues. CDR1 LGHNT and CDR2 FRNRAP come from the germline V gene. CDR3 sequence reads: CASGRGSSGYTDTQYF. In nucleotides, the CDR3 is TGTGCTAGTGGTAGGGGGTCTAGCGGCTACACAGATACGCAGTATTTT.

V usage is TRBV28 and J usage is TRBJ2-7; 8 bases match TRBD2. The germline CDR1 and CDR2 sequences are MDHEN and SYDVKM. This CDR3 is 16 amino acids long. Unmatched junction bases numbered 10, after V lost 6 bases and J lost 0 bases. The CDR3 DNA is TGTGCCAGCAGGCCTACGATAGCGGGATCCTCCTACGAGCAGTACTTC. Translating it yields CASRPTIAGSSYEQYF. The full variable domain, its missing parts supplied by reference TRBV28 and TRBJ2-7, is DVKVTQSSRYLVKRTGEKVFLECVQDMDHENMFWYRQDPGLGLRLIYFSYDVKMKEKGDIPEGYSVSREKKERFSLILESASTNQTSMYLCASRPTIAGSSYEQYFGPGTRLTVT.

This clone was observed once. The rearrangement links TRBV28 to TRBJ2-1; D unresolved. CDR1 is MDHEN and CDR2 is SYDVKM in the germline V gene. V was cut by 6 bases and J by 10 bases, with 19 bases left in between. The CDR3 loop spans 14 amino acids. CDR3 region: CASSHPDDSWEQFF. The CDR3 DNA reads TGTGCCAGCAGCCACCCGGACGATTCTTGGGAGCAGTTCTTC. Full variable domain (missing parts from reference TRBV28 and TRBJ2-1): DVKVTQSSRYLVKRTGEKVFLECVQDMDHENMFWYRQDPGLGLRLIYFSYDVKMKEKGDIPEGYSVSREKKERFSLILESASTNQTSMYLCASSHPDDSWEQFFGPGTRLTVL.

Comments on this clone: Distinct nucleotide sequences in the sample also encode this CDR3. This chain uses TRBV7-9 with TRBJ2-7, with D unclear. Trimming took 5 bases from V and 4 from J, leaving 9 bases between them. Germline assignment: CDR1 SEHNR and CDR2 FQNEAQ (reference sequence). The CDR3 has 12 amino acids. The chain's CDR3 is CASSPPRYEQYF. The CDR3 nucleotides are TGTGCCAGCAGCCCGCCCAGGTACGAGCAGTACTTC.

The chain employs TRBV9 and TRBJ1-1; D gene ambiguous. Germline CDR1 SGDLS, CDR2 YYNGEE. Trimming cost V 0 bases and J 2 bases, with 8 bases left between them. The CDR3 extends over 14 amino acids. Written as DNA, the CDR3 is TGTGCCAGCAGCGTAGGACGGCCTAACACTGAAGCTTTCTTT. It encodes CASSVGRPNTEAFF.

The gene calls are TRBV29-1 and TRBJ2-7, with TRBD1 identical over 8 bases. With V trimmed by 0 bases and J by 2 bases, 6 bases remained unmatched. The germline V gene encodes CDR1 SQVTM and CDR2 ANQGSEA. The CDR3 totals 15 residues. The CDR3 here is CSVEEPGTGTYEQYF. The CDR3 nucleotides are TGCAGCGTTGAAGAGCCCGGGACAGGCACCTACGAGCAGTACTTC.

A few counts support this clone. This chain uses TRBV9 with TRBJ1-4; the match to TRBD1 covers 7 bases. The junction had 3 bases not matched to a gene; V was cut back by 4 bases and J by 0 bases. Per germline, CDR1 SGDLS and CDR2 YYNGEE. The length of the CDR3 is 15 residues. The CDR3 DNA is TGTGCCAGCAGCACTGGACAGGCAACTAATGAAAAACTGTTTTTT. Translated, it gives CASSTGQATNEKLFF.